This T cell receptor (beta chain) was captured by sequencing in a study of CD8 T cells in Susac syndrome. Trimming removed 4 bases at V and 6 bases at J, with 18 bases between. The CDR3 contains 14 residues. Germline loops: CDR1 GTSNPN, CDR2 SVGIG (reference sequence). Study-wide findings and caveats: An acknowledgment was made by the study that its TCR sequencing and HLA analysis involved relatively few individuals.

When the RNA was reverse transcribed, random hexamers were used with an input of roughly 0.5 to 1 ug. It was immunoSEQ multiplex PCR that amplified TCR beta CDR3 across 54 Vbeta and 13 Jbeta. TCRdb reprocessed the immunoSEQ multiplex PCR reads with MiXCR, giving one entry per CDR3 protein. The sample has some 150,000 distinct CDR3 sequences; around 96% are singletons. About this clonotype itself: Its specificity is not known.

This clonotype originated in a human donor with multiple sclerosis. The chain employs TRBV30 and TRBJ1-2, with a possible D match to TRBD1 (5 bases). The sequencing sample was made of CD8+ T cells from PBMCs. CDR3 bases: TGTGCCTGGACCCCGACTCCAGGAGGGGATGGCTACACCTTC. Translating it yields CAWTPTPGGDGYTF.